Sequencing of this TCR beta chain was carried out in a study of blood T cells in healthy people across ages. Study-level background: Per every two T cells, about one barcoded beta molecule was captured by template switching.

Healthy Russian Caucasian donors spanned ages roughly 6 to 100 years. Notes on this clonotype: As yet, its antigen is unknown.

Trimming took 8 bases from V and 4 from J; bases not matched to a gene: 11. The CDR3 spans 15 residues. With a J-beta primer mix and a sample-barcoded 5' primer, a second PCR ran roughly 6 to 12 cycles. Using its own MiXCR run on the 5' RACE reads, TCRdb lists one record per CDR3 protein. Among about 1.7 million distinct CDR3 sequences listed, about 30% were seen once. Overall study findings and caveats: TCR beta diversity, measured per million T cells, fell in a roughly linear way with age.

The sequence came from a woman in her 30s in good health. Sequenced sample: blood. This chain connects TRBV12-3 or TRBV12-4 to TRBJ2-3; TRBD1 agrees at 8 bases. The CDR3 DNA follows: TGTGCCAGCCAGTCCGGGACAGGCGGCGCAGATACGCAGTATTTT. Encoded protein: CASQSGTGGADTQYF.